The rows below give T cell receptor beta chains drawn from one sample of a study of blood T cell repertoires in COVID-19. TCRdb keeps only in-frame clones here, not all; method: immunoSEQ multiplex PCR. Of about 150,000 clones listed, 85% to 95% are singletons. Sequencing input: peripheral blood. The receptors come from a man aged 45-65 years with acute or convalescent COVID-19. Both conserved end residues are part of each CDR3. A D gene is named only where the DNA matches it firmly. Rows give clone size only sometimes, using once, few, many, or a class for an expanded clone.

J	size	V	D	DNA	CDR3
TRBJ2-7	-	TRBV4-2	-	TGTGCCAGCAGCCACAGCTACGAGCAGTACTTC	CASSHSYEQYF
TRBJ2-3	-	TRBV4-2	-	TGTGCCAGCAGCCAAGATCTCACAGATACGCAGTATTTT	CASSQDLTDTQYF
TRBJ1-5	-	TRBV27	TRBD1	TGTGCCAGCAGTTCGGACAGGGAGGTCTTTGGCAATCAGCCCCAGCATTTT	CASSSDREVFGNQPQHF
TRBJ1-1	-	TRBV7-9	-	TGTGCCAGCAGCTTAATGGGGCAGGATGGAGCTTTCTTT	CASSLMGQDGAFF
TRBJ2-5	-	TRBV27	-	TGTGCCAGCAGTCTCCAAGAGACCCAGTACTTC	CASSLQETQYF
TRBJ2-5	-	TRBV28	TRBD2	TGTGCCAGCACCTCGGGACTACCCCCCCGGACCCAGTACTTC	CASTSGLPPRTQYF
TRBJ1-5	-	TRBV19	TRBD1	TGTGCCAGTAGTACGAACACCGGGACAGGGGCTCAGCCCCAGCATTTT	CASSTNTGTGAQPQHF
TRBJ1-5	-	TRBV30	-	TGTGCCTGGAGTCGAGCCTCTATGCAGCCCCAGCATTTT	CAWSRASMQPQHF
TRBJ2-2	once	TRBV14	-	TGTGCCAGCAGCCAAGTGGGGGGGCGCGGGAACACCGGGGAGCTGTTTTTT	CASSQVGGRGNTGELFF
TRBJ2-7	-	TRBV10-3	TRBD1	TGTGCCATCAGTGAGTGGTCAGGGGGTTACGAGCAGTACTTC	CAISEWSGGYEQYF
TRBJ1-2	-	TRBV4-1	TRBD1	TGCGCCAGCAGCCATGGCCAGGGCGGGACAGGGGTCTATGGCTACACCTTC	CASSHGQGGTGVYGYTF
TRBJ1-1	-	TRBV14	-	TGTGCCAGCAGCCAAGCCAGGATGAACACTGAAGCTTTCTTT	CASSQARMNTEAFF
TRBJ1-1	-	TRBV12-2	-	TGTGCAAGTCGCTTATCCGAGATGACAGAGCTGAACACTGAAGCTTTCTTT	CASRLSEMTELNTEAFF
TRBJ2-3	-	TRBV9	TRBD2	TGTGCCAGCAGCGCGCGACTAGCGGAGAGCACAGATACGCAGTATTTT	CASSARLAESTDTQYF
TRBJ1-4	-	TRBV28	-	TGTGCCAGCAGTTTTTCCGCGGGTGCAACTAATGAAAAACTGTTTTTT	CASSFSAGATNEKLFF
TRBJ1-2	-	TRBV9	TRBD1	TGTGCCAGCAAAGGGACAGTCTATGGCTACACCTTC	CASKGTVYGYTF
TRBJ1-4	-	TRBV15	-	TGTGCCACCAGCAGAGCGGGGTGGCATGAAAAACTGTTTTTT	CATSRAGWHEKLFF
TRBJ2-3	-	TRBV28	-	TGTGCCAGCAGTCTTATGCAGGAGGCTAGCACAGATACGCAGTATTTT	CASSLMQEASTDTQYF
TRBJ2-6	-	TRBV5-8	-	TGTGCCAGCAGCCGGGACTGGAGCTCTGGGGCCAACGTCCTGACTTTC	CASSRDWSSGANVLTF
TRBJ1-2	once	TRBV30	-	TGTGCCTGGAGTGTCACAGGCATGTATGGCTACACCTTC	CAWSVTGMYGYTF
TRBJ2-1	-	TRBV7-3	TRBD2	TGTGCCAGCAGCTTAGGGGCTAGCGGCGTGAATGAGCAGTTCTTC	CASSLGASGVNEQFF
TRBJ1-5	-	TRBV24-1	-	TGTGCCACCAGTTCCCACAGGGTAGATCAGCCCCAGCATTTT	CATSSHRVDQPQHF
TRBJ2-3	once	TRBV28	TRBD2	TGTGCCAGCAGTTTATCTCCATTACTAGCGGGAGACAAAGATACGCAGTATTTT	CASSLSPLLAGDKDTQYF
TRBJ2-1	-	TRBV29-1	-	TGCAGCCTCACTACTTATTACAATGAGCAGTTCTTC	CSLTTYYNEQFF
TRBJ2-3	-	TRBV5-1	-	TGCGCCAGCACCCGGGCCGGGAGTCAGGACACAGATACGCAGTATTTT	CASTRAGSQDTDTQYF
TRBJ2-1	-	TRBV9	-	TGTGCCAGCAGCTCCGATACTCCCAATGAGCAGTTCTTC	CASSSDTPNEQFF
TRBJ2-7	few	TRBV3-1/TRBV3-2	-	TGTGCCAGCAGCCAAAGATGGCAGTCCTACGAGCAGTACTTC	CASSQRWQSYEQYF
TRBJ1-2	-	TRBV11-2	-	TGTGCCAGCAGCTTATTGGGTTCCCGCCAAGCGGGCTACACCTTC	CASSLLGSRQAGYTF
TRBJ2-3	-	TRBV25-1	-	TGTGCCAGCAGTGAATCGAGCAGGGGGTATTTT	CASSESSRGYF
TRBJ1-2	-	TRBV6-2/TRBV6-3	-	TGTGCCAGCAGTTACATCCCAGTGACTCTCTATGGCTACACCTTC	CASSYIPVTLYGYTF
TRBJ2-1	-	TRBV7-6	TRBD2	TGTGCCAGCAGCTTAGTCCGAGGTCGGCGGGAGTCGAATGAGCAGTTCTTC	CASSLVRGRRESNEQFF
TRBJ1-3	-	TRBV6-5	TRBD1	TGTGCCAGCAGCGAGGGGGCTTGGGGAAACACCATATATTTT	CASSEGAWGNTIYF
TRBJ1-4	-	TRBV19	TRBD1	TGTGCCAGTAACATTCGACAGGGTGTTAATGAAAAACTGTTTTTT	CASNIRQGVNEKLFF
TRBJ2-5	-	TRBV4-1	-	TGCGCCAGCAGCCAAGATTGGGGGCCAGGGGAGACCCAGTACTTC	CASSQDWGPGETQYF
TRBJ2-1	-	TRBV7-6	-	TGTGCCAGCAGCAGCCGCGGGGGCACTTCCTACAATGAGCAGTTCTTC	CASSSRGGTSYNEQFF
TRBJ2-5	-	TRBV3-1/TRBV3-2	-	TGTGCCAGCAGCTTCAGAGGGGGGACCCAGTACTTC	CASSFRGGTQYF
TRBJ2-2	once	TRBV6-6	-	TGTGCCAGCAGACCACCCTTCAGGGTTGACACCGGGGAGCTGTTTTTT	CASRPPFRVDTGELFF
TRBJ1-2	-	TRBV28	TRBD1	TGTGCCAGCACTAGCGGACAGGGAGCTAACTATGGCTACACCTTC	CASTSGQGANYGYTF
TRBJ2-7	-	TRBV6-1	-	TGTGCCAGCAGTGAAGCTTTATACGGGAGCTCGTCCTACGAGCAGTACTTC	CASSEALYGSSSYEQYF
TRBJ2-2	-	TRBV6-6	-	TGTGCCAGCGCCCGGGACTCCTACGGTGGGGAGCTGTTTTTT	CASARDSYGGELFF
TRBJ2-1	-	TRBV5-6	-	TGTGCCAGCAGCACGACTTGGGTTGAGCAGTTCTTC	CASSTTWVEQFF
TRBJ1-2	once	TRBV28	TRBD1	TGTGCCAGCAGACCTACTGGACAGGGGCTAGATGGCTACACCTTC	CASRPTGQGLDGYTF
TRBJ1-6	-	TRBV5-1	-	TGCGCCAGCAGCCCAGGGGACACCGCTAACTCACCCCTCCACTTT	CASSPGDTANSPLHF
TRBJ1-4	-	TRBV7-2	TRBD1	TGTGCCAGCAGCGTGAGACAGGGTGGCTTTGAAAAACTGTTTTTT	CASSVRQGGFEKLFF
TRBJ2-5	-	TRBV5-1	-	TGCGCCAGCGGCCCTCAAGAGACCCAGTACTTC	CASGPQETQYF
TRBJ2-5	-	TRBV5-1	TRBD2	TGCGCCAGCAGCTTGGTAGGGAGGGCACAAGAGACCCAGTACTTC	CASSLVGRAQETQYF
TRBJ2-2	-	TRBV5-1	-	TGCGCCAGCAGCCCAAGGACTTCCCCCGAGGCCGGGGAGCTGTTTTTT	CASSPRTSPEAGELFF
TRBJ1-3	-	TRBV4-2	-	TGTGCCAGCAGCCAAGATTTCGGCTCTGGAAACACCATATATTTT	CASSQDFGSGNTIYF
TRBJ1-3	-	TRBV6-6	-	TGTGCCAGCAGTACAGAAACTGGAAACACCATATATTTT	CASSTETGNTIYF